This is a list of T cell receptor beta chains from one sample in a study of cytomegalovirus exposure and HLA in healthy donors. Method: immunoSEQ multiplex PCR; TCRdb's copy keeps in-frame clones and lacks some. The profile shows some 290,000 clones, around 90% of them singletons. Sequenced input: PBMCs. These receptor sequences come from a young man in good health and CMV-seronegative. Each CDR3 is given with its conserved first and last residue. The order of the fields is J gene, V gene, CDR3 protein.

>TRBJ1-4|TRBV23-1
CASSQGLGVGEKLFF
>TRBJ2-2|TRBV29-1
CSATGRDTGELFF
>TRBJ2-7|TRBV7-9
CASSLGQASSYEQYF
>TRBJ2-5|TRBV5-1
CASSRPQTAGETQYF
>TRBJ1-1|TRBV20-1
CQGRGNTEAFF
>TRBJ2-2|TRBV5-1
CASSLGQGANTGELFF
>TRBJ1-3|TRBV12-5
CASGLVTTGSSGNTIYF
>TRBJ1-4|TRBV7-9
CASSPPGLINEKLFF
>TRBJ1-1|TRBV7-7
CASSLGGQGTEAFF
>TRBJ2-7|TRBV2
CASRGGTGPVYEQYF
>TRBJ2-5|TRBV7-9
CASSLGRGEETQYF
>TRBJ1-5|TRBV6-6
CASSPGQASNQPQHF
>TRBJ1-5|TRBV7-9
CASSLGTGTAFNQPQHF
>TRBJ2-7|TRBV5-6
CARGPQDFGPDEQYF
>TRBJ2-1|TRBV12-5
CASGFADSYNEQFF
>TRBJ2-5|TRBV18
CASSQGQGETQYF
>TRBJ1-2|TRBV5-6
CASSLATGVTTSANYGYTF
>TRBJ2-3|TRBV15
CATSRDLDYPMQYF
>TRBJ1-4|TRBV6-1
CASSGRQGMSEKLFF
>TRBJ1-2|TRBV30
CAWSQTLGGNYGYTF
>TRBJ2-2|TRBV6-1
CASSGFGAGVTGELFF
>TRBJ1-1|TRBV6-1
CAIRDRDMNTEAFF
>TRBJ2-1|TRBV7-9
CASSLPRGENYNEQFF
>TRBJ1-5|TRBV7-2
CASSLSQAYSNQPQHF
>TRBJ2-5|TRBV13
CASSSRLAGGETQYF
>TRBJ1-3|TRBV11-2
CASSLKGNTIYF
>TRBJ1-6|TRBV7-2
CASSLAVSGGSVNSPLHF
>TRBJ2-7|TRBV7-9
CASSFGSSGFRTYEQYF
>TRBJ1-1|TRBV4-2
CASSHRGGVGTEAFF
>TRBJ2-7|TRBV30
CALYPGQAYEQYF
>TRBJ1-2|TRBV19
CASSRLRAQDYGYTF
>TRBJ2-1|TRBV10-3
CAISGPPPPLAGGYNEQFF
>TRBJ1-2|TRBV10-2
CASSDPAGVDYGYTF
>TRBJ1-1|TRBV27
CASSSRTEEAFF
>TRBJ2-7|TRBV27
CASSSSGGSYEQYF
>TRBJ1-3|TRBV13
CASGEPDSGNTIYF
>TRBJ2-7|TRBV2
CASTEPGTGDSYEQYF
>TRBJ1-2|TRBV5-4
CASSSPAKGSYGYTF
>TRBJ1-2|TRBV4-2
CASSQDVGRQILYGYTF
>TRBJ2-7|TRBV6-5
CASRRGQASEQYF
>TRBJ2-2|TRBV19
CASNWRGRTGELFF
>TRBJ2-7|TRBV5-1
CASSSPLGGSYEQYF
>TRBJ2-7|TRBV6-1
CAGARTGSSYEQYF
>TRBJ1-2|TRBV19
CASSTTGNAGYGYTF
>TRBJ2-7|TRBV7-9
CASTPWGGTWSYEQYF
>TRBJ2-1|TRBV5-8
CASSLDRLKTSSYNEQFF
>TRBJ1-4|TRBV4-3
CASSQGEEGREKLFF
>TRBJ1-2|TRBV5-1
CASSLDGQGGDGYTF
>TRBJ1-5|TRBV18
CASSHDRGGNQPQHF
>TRBJ2-7|TRBV11-2
CASSLDYASGGAYEQYF
>TRBJ2-2|TRBV5-1
CASSVGWTGPNTGELFF
>TRBJ2-5|TRBV7-9
CASSWGTGIETQYF
>TRBJ1-1|TRBV10-2
CASSEYTGVVEAFF
>TRBJ2-3|TRBV14
CASSPRGGGRSTDTQYF
>TRBJ1-3|TRBV4-1
CASSQSGSGNTIYF
>TRBJ2-5|TRBV7-2
CASSPQGGQGALKTQYF
>TRBJ1-1|TRBV7-9
CASRPRQGGGEAFF
>TRBJ2-7|TRBV6-1
CASSELWLAGAYEQYF
>TRBJ1-1|TRBV5-1
CASSLAGNTEAFF